Shown below are 21 T cell receptor beta chains from a single sample sequenced in a study of OX40 agonist ivuxolimab in advanced cancers. Sequencing was performed with immunoSEQ multiplex PCR; in TCRdb, only in-frame clones are kept and a portion is missing. This table has about 100,000 clones, 90% appearing once. The source material was CD4+ or CD8+ T cells sorted from blood, sampled in a trial of the OX40 agonist ivuxolimab. The receptor set was obtained from an adult with an advanced solid tumor such as melanoma, head and neck, liver or kidney cancer.

This rearrangement joins TRBV28 to TRBJ1-2; a weak D match, TRBD1 (5 bases). The V end lost 4 bases, the J end lost 4 bases, and 16 bases lay between the germline ends. The CDR3 is 15 amino acids. From germline, CDR1 is MDHEN and CDR2 SYDVKM. The CDR3 DNA follows: TGTGCCAGCAGTTCGGGGCAGGGAATTGGCTATGGCTACACCTTC. Protein: CASSSGQGIGYGYTF.

This clone has only a few counts. The V gene is TRBV7-8, the J gene TRBJ2-2; D not resolved. Trimming left V 4 bases short and J 3 bases short, with 3 bases between. There are 12 residues in the CDR3. Germline values: CDR1 SGHVS, CDR2 FQNEAQ. CDR3 sequence reads: CASSSDTGELFF. The CDR3 DNA reads as TGTGCCAGCAGCTCTGACACCGGGGAGCTGTTTTTT.

This chain connects TRBV19 to TRBJ1-1; D is perhaps TRBD1 (5 bases). V lost 6 bases, J lost 3 bases, and 20 bases lay in between. The CDR3 loop spans 16 amino acids. Germline loops: CDR1 LNHDA, CDR2 SQIVND (reference sequence). The CDR3 sequence: CASRKVDGTRDTEAFF. The CDR3 DNA follows: TGTGCCAGTAGAAAAGTGGACGGGACTCGGGACACTGAAGCTTTCTTT.

This clone was picked up one time. V and J are TRBV21-1 and TRBJ1-3. TRBV21-1 is designated a pseudogene. This CDR3 spans 14 amino acids. The CDR3 region is CASPSAISGNTIYF. CDR3 nucleotide sequence: TGTGCCAGCCCCTCAGCCATCTCTGGAAACACCATATATTTT.

This chain links TRBV7-2 with TRBJ2-3, with 11 bases fitting TRBD1. V was clipped by 4 bases and J by 0 bases; unmatched bases: 3. The CDR3 totals 16 residues. Germline-derived CDR1 and CDR2 are SGHTA and FQGNSA. The CDR3 DNA is TGTGCCAGCAGCTCAGGACAGGGGGCTAGCACAGATACGCAGTATTTT. Translation: CASSSGQGASTDTQYF.

The V gene is TRBV7-3, the J gene TRBJ1-1; D is ambiguous. CDR1 is SGHTA and CDR2 is FQGTGA in the germline V gene. Deletions cut 5 bases from V and 5 bases from J, with 12 bases between. This CDR3 is 13 amino acids long. The DNA of the CDR3 is TGTGCCAGCAGCCCCAATGTCGGGACTGAAGCTTTCTTT. Amino acid sequence: CASSPNVGTEAFF.

This chain links TRBV11-3 with TRBJ2-7, with D tentatively TRBD1 (6 bases). The length of the CDR3 is 13 residues. Germline CDR1 reads SGHNT; CDR2 reads YENEEA. V was pared by 3 bases and J by 7 bases, with 13 bases between. Written as DNA, the CDR3 is TGTGCCAGCAGCTTTGAACAGGGTCGGGAGCAGTACTTC. It translates to CASSFEQGREQYF.

The rearrangement joins TRBV18 to TRBJ2-5, with D uncertain. This CDR3 contains 13 residues. Germline CDR1 KGHSH, CDR2 LQKENI. The V end lost 4 bases, the J end lost 5 bases, and 11 bases lay between the germline ends. The CDR3 nucleotides read TGTGCCAGCTCACGGGTGGGGTCGGAGACCCAGTACTTC. Translating it yields CASSRVGSETQYF. The full variable domain, in which reference TRBV18 and TRBJ2-5 provide the parts outside the CDR3, is NAGVMQNPRHLVRRRGQEARLRCSPMKGHSHVYWYRQLPEEGLKFMVYLQKENIIDESGMPKERFSAEFPKEGPSILRIQQVVRGDSAAYFCASSRVGSETQYFGPGTRLLVL.

This clone showed up just once. The V gene is TRBV28, the J gene TRBJ2-1; the match to TRBD2 covers 9 bases. The CDR3 runs to 16 residues. V shed 4 bases and J 9 bases; nucleotides not matched to a gene: 13. Per germline, CDR1 MDHEN and CDR2 SYDVKM. CDR3 loop: CASSSIGTSNLPEQFF. Written as DNA, the CDR3 is TGTGCCAGCAGTTCAATCGGGACTAGCAATCTTCCTGAGCAGTTCTTC.

The V gene is TRBV5-1, the J gene TRBJ2-2; weak D call: TRBD2 (6 bases). Germline V gene sequence: CDR1 SGHRS, CDR2 YFSETQ. Trimming removed 5 bases from V and 4 bases from J, with 12 bases in between. The CDR3 is 14 amino acids. The CDR3 nucleotides read TGCGCCAGCAGTAATAGCGGTCCCACCGGGGAGCTGTTTTTT. It is translated as CASSNSGPTGELFF.

The chain couples TRBV6-5 to TRBJ2-7; D might be TRBD1 (5 bases). This CDR3 region has 14 residues. CDR1 MNHEY and CDR2 SVGAGI come from the germline V gene. Between the trimmed V and J ends, which lost 0 bases and 2 bases, there was a span of 8 bases. CDR3 DNA sequence: TGTGCCAGCAGTTACTCGAGACAGCCCTACGAGCAGTACTTC. Translation: CASSYSRQPYEQYF.

The chain links TRBV13 to TRBJ2-5; D could derive from TRBD1 or TRBD2 (5 bases each). Germline V CDR1 and CDR2: PRHDT, FYEKMQ (reference sequence). The ends were cut back, 8 bases at V and 1 base at J, with 11 bases in the middle. The CDR3 is made up of 13 amino acids. In DNA form, the CDR3 reads TGTGCCAGCCGGGACCTGCCCCAAGAGACCCAGTACTTC. Translating gives CASRDLPQETQYF.

The CDR3 sequence: CASSPGRNQPQHF. DNA of the CDR3: TGTGCCAGCTCACCGGGAAGGAATCAGCCCCAGCATTTT. The chain employs TRBV18 and TRBJ1-5; no clear D gene. Germline loops: CDR1 KGHSH, CDR2 LQKENI. V was clipped by 3 bases and J by 4 bases, with 7 bases between them. The CDR3 loop spans 13 amino acids.

This clone was seen only a few times. The gene calls are TRBV7-2 and TRBJ2-1; 10 nucleotides align to TRBD1. Losses at the gene ends were 5 bases for V and 9 bases for J; bases not matched to a gene: 4. This CDR3 region has 13 residues. Germline V gives CDR1 SGHTA, CDR2 FQGNSA. The CDR3 is CASSMGQGTEQFF. CDR3 DNA: TGTGCCAGCAGCATGGGACAGGGGACTGAGCAGTTCTTC.

This clone was observed once. The chain links TRBV7-9 to TRBJ1-2; D is possibly TRBD1 (6 bases). This CDR3 has 16 amino acids. The V end lost 1 base, the J end lost 1 base, and 13 bases lay between the germline ends. CDR1 is SEHNR and CDR2 is FQNEAQ in the germline V gene (reference sequence). The chain's CDR3 is CASSLVGRGDNYGYTF. The CDR3 DNA reads as TGTGCCAGCAGCTTAGTGGGCAGGGGAGATAACTATGGCTACACCTTC.

This rearrangement joins TRBV6-1 to TRBJ2-2; D is possibly TRBD1 (6 bases). This CDR3 has 13 residues. Germline V lookup: CDR1 MNHNS, CDR2 SASEGT. V lost 7 bases, J lost 7 bases, and 13 bases lay in between. As DNA, the CDR3 is TGTGCCAGCAACCAGGGGTGGGACGGGGAGCTGTTTTTT. It translates to CASNQGWDGELFF.

V and J are TRBV6-5 and TRBJ1-4; D unclear. The CDR3 contains 12 residues. Germline V gene lookup returns CDR1 MNHEY and CDR2 SVGAGI. With 4 bases removed from V and 8 bases from J, the gap between germline ends came to 8 bases. In nucleotides, the CDR3 is TGTGCCAGCAGTTCAGTGGGGGAAAAACTGTTTTTT. This translates into CASSSVGEKLFF.

In nucleotides, the CDR3 is TGTGCCAGCAGCTTGGAAGCACGCCCCGGGGAGCTGTTTTTT. It yields the protein CASSLEARPGELFF. This chain joins TRBV11-2 and TRBJ2-2; no reliable D call. The CDR3 has 14 amino acids. CDR1 and CDR2 (germline): SGHAT, FQNNGV. V was trimmed by 3 bases and J by 6 bases, leaving 11 bases between them. The full variable domain, its missing parts supplied by reference TRBV11-2 and TRBJ2-2, is EAGVAQSPRYKIIEKRQSVAFWCNPISGHATLYWYQQILGQGPKLLIQFQNNGVVDDSQLPKDRFSAERLKGVDSTLKIQPAKLEDSAVYLCASSLEARPGELFFGEGSRLTVL.

The CDR3 nucleotides are TGTGCCAGCAGCTTAACCCCTGCCACCTACGAGCAGTACTTC. This gives the protein CASSLTPATYEQYF. The genes are TRBV7-3 and TRBJ2-7; D not resolved. V lost 0 bases, J lost 2 bases, and 8 bases lay in between. The CDR3 length is 14 residues. CDR1 and CDR2 from the germline V gene are SGHTA and FQGTGA.

The CDR3 loop reads CASSQPCLSQPKGTYNEQFF. The CDR3 DNA is TGCGCCAGCAGCCAACCCTGTCTTAGCCAACCGAAGGGGACCTACAATGAGCAGTTCTTC. This chain uses TRBV4-3 with TRBJ2-1, with D possibly matching TRBD1 (5 bases). Germline V gene data show CDR1 as LGHNA and CDR2 as YSLEER. Trimming pared 2 bases from V and 2 bases from J, leaving 25 bases between. The CDR3 covers 20 residues.

The chain has TRBV2 and TRBJ1-1; D gene uncertain. Trimming shortened V by 7 bases and J by 1 base, and 13 bases separated the two germline ends. This CDR3 spans 14 amino acids. CDR1 and CDR2 (germline): SNHLY, FYNNEI. The CDR3 DNA reads as TGTGCCAGCATCGGGAGGCAGACGAACACTGAAGCTTTCTTT. It translates to CASIGRQTNTEAFF.